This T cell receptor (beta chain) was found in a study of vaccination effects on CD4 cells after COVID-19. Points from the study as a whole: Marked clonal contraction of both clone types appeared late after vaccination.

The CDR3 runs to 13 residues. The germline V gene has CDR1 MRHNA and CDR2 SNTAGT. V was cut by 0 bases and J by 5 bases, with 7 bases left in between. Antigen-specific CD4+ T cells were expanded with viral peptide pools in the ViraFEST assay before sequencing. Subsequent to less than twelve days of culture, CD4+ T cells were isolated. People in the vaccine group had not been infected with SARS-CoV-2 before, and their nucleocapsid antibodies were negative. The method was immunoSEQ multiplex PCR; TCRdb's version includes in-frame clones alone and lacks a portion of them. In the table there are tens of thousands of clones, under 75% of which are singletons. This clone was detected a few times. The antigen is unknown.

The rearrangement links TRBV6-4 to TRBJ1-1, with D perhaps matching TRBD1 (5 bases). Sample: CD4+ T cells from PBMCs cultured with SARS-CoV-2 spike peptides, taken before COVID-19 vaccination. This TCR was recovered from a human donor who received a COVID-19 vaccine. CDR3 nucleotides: TGTGCCAGCAGTGACTCGGGGGTTACTGAAGCTTTCTTT. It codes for CASSDSGVTEAFF.